The source of this T cell receptor beta chain is a study of blood T cell repertoires in COVID-19. Study as a whole: Samples taken during acute and convalescent COVID-19 were collected in the United States, Italy and Spain. Sources were T cells, B-cell-depleted T cells, or PBMCs; the material itself was cDNA or gDNA.

The CDR3 contains 16 residues. Germline CDR1 SGHRS, CDR2 YFSETQ. Losses at the gene ends were 0 bases for V and 3 bases for J; bases not matched to a gene: 5. Source study methods: Amplifying reference gene primers gave estimates of nucleated cell counts. The repertoire was sequenced with immunoSEQ multiplex PCR; TCRdb's copy has only in-frame clones and lacks some. The DNA gave D and trimming, while V, J and clone size come from that table. The table includes over 200,000 clones, approximately 88% detected once. The sequenced sample consisted of peripheral blood. This clonotype originated in a man aged 35-49 years with acute or convalescent COVID-19. The rearrangement uses TRBV5-1 and TRBJ2-7, with 11 positions matching TRBD2. CDR3 bases: TGCGCCAGCAGCTTGGCCACTAGCGGGAGCTTCTACGAGCAGTACTTC. It is translated as CASSLATSGSFYEQYF.